This entry lists 27 T cell receptor beta chains sequenced from one sample in a study of T cell clonality in common variable immunodeficiency. Repertoires were generated with immunoSEQ multiplex PCR, while TCRdb's copy carries only in-frame clones and drops some. Observed in the sample are 30,000 to 40,000 clones, none of them singletons. Sequencing input: peripheral blood mononuclear cells. The origin of the receptors is a person between 18 and 69 years old in good health.

There are many counts of this clone. The read comes to an end 3 residues before the CDR3 does, leaving the germline J gene to fill in the end. The rearrangement joins TRBV7-6 to TRBJ2-7; tentative D call: TRBD1 (5 bases). The germline V and J ends were trimmed by 1 base and 3 bases, with 13 bases remaining between them. The CDR3 covers 15 residues. CDR1 and CDR2 from the germline V gene are SGHVS and FNYEAQ. The sequenced CDR3 bases are TGTGCCAGCAGCTTAGGAGGTCAGGGTATCTACGAG. Encoded protein: CASSLGGQGIYE. The full-length CDR3 reads as CASSLGGQGIYEQYF. Full variable domain (missing parts from reference TRBV7-6 and TRBJ2-7): GAGVSQSPRYKVTKRGQDVALRCDPISGHVSLYWYRQALGQGPEFLTYFNYEAQQDKSGLPNDRFSAERPEGSISTLTIQRTEQRDSAMYRCASSLGGQGIYEQYFGPGTRLTVT.

This clone occurred many times. The CDR3 is cut off 3 residues early in the read; its end comes from the germline J gene. V and J are TRBV20-1 and TRBJ2-3, with TRBD2 identical over 8 bases. The ends lost 0 bases at V and 1 base at J; junction bases unmatched: 3. From germline, CDR1 is DFQATT and CDR2 SNEGSKA (reference sequence). This CDR3 region has 15 residues. The part of the CDR3 DNA that was read is TGCAGTGCTAGAGATGCTAGCGGGCGCACAGATACG. Amino acids: CSARDASGRTDT. The whole CDR3 sequence is CSARDASGRTDTQYF.

This clone was counted a few times. The CDR3 extends 3 residues past the end of the read, so its final part is completed from the germline J gene. The gene calls are TRBV11-1 and TRBJ2-3, with 8 bases matching TRBD2. V lost 2 bases to trimming and J lost 4 bases; unmatched junction nucleotides: 5. CDR3 length: 15 amino acids. The germline V gene has CDR1 SGHAT and CDR2 FQDESV (reference sequence). CDR3 residues: CASSLRAGVADTQYF. Partial CDR3 DNA: TGTGCCAGCAGCTTAAGAGCGGGAGTGGCAGATACG.

This clone was found many times. The CDR3 end falls 3 residues outside the read, so it is completed with the germline J gene. The chain carries TRBV30 and TRBJ1-5, with 9 positions matching TRBD1. Germline values: CDR1 GTSNPN, CDR2 SVGIG (reference sequence). The CDR3 loop spans 14 amino acids. Trimming removed 3 bases from V and 6 bases from J; junction bases left unmatched: 6. The covered CDR3 bases are TGTGCCTGGAGCCACAGGGGGCCGGGTCAGCCC. This sequence encodes CAWSHRGPGQP. The full-length CDR3 reads as CAWSHRGPGQPQHF.

This clone showed up many times. The read ends 3 residues early relative to the CDR3; the germline J gene fills the gap. This chain joins TRBV5-1 and TRBJ2-2; 9 bases align to TRBD1. The germline CDR1 and CDR2 sequences are SGHRS and YFSETQ. V dropped 7 bases and J dropped 6; count of bases not matched to a gene: 13. The CDR3 is 16 amino acids. CDR3 loop: CASRGRRTGVSGELFF. CDR3 bases read: TGCGCCAGCCGGGGGAGAAGGACAGGGGTTTCCGGGGAG.

The sequenced CDR3 bases are TGTGCCTGGAGTGGCCTAGCGAGCACAGATACC. Translated: CAWSGLASTDT. The entire CDR3 sequence reads CAWSGLASTDTYTF. This sequence joins TRBV30 and TRBJ1-2; D unresolved. The sequence runs out 3 residues before the end of the CDR3; the remainder is reconstructed from the germline J gene. The CDR3 has 14 residues. Germline V CDR1 and CDR2: GTSNPN, SVGIG (reference sequence).

This clone occurred many times. A read error may account for a junction end that differs from germline. The CDR3 bases that were read are TGTGCCAACAGTCTAGACGGACTCTACAATGAG. As protein: CANSLDGLYNE. The CDR3 in its entirety is CANSLDGLYNEQFF. This rearrangement joins TRBV12-3 or TRBV12-4 to TRBJ2-1, with D possibly matching TRBD2 (5 bases). The CDR3 end lies 3 residues beyond the end of the read and is filled in from the germline J gene. This CDR3 spans 14 amino acids.

In this sample, this clone turned up a few times. The read falls 3 residues short of the CDR3 end, and the missing part is taken from the germline J gene. This chain links TRBV29-1 with TRBJ2-7; the D gene is possibly TRBD1 (5 bases). The CDR3 runs to 14 residues. Germline V gives CDR1 SQVTM, CDR2 ANQGSEA. V lost 3 bases, J lost 2 bases, and 14 bases lay in between. The sequenced part of the CDR3 DNA is TGCAGCGTTGAGTCAGGGCAGGGCCCCTACGAG. Translation: CSVESGQGPYE. The whole CDR3 sequence is CSVESGQGPYEQYF.

This clone was seen at least ten times. The missing CDR3 end, 3 residues past where the read stops, is filled in from the germline J gene. The V call is TRBV18, the J call TRBJ1-1; D remains ambiguous. CDR3 length: 13 amino acids. Germline lookup yields CDR1 KGHSH and CDR2 LQKENI. Between the trimmed V and J ends, which lost 1 base and 7 bases, there was a span of 10 bases. The sequenced part of the CDR3 DNA is TGTGCCAGCTCACCACTGGGCCGAGGTGAA. Protein sequence: CASSPLGRGE. The whole CDR3 is CASSPLGRGEAFF.

This clone appeared many times. The CDR3 end is not reached by the read, which stops 3 residues before it; the germline J gene fills it in. The chain has TRBV2 and TRBJ2-2; 9 bases agree with TRBD1. Looked up from germline, CDR1 is SNHLY and CDR2 is FYNNEI. Trimming removed 6 bases from V and 4 bases from J; junction bases left unmatched: 6. The CDR3 length is 15 residues. CDR3 DNA, as far as it was read: TGTGCCAGCAGGACGGGACAGGGAACCACCGGGGAG. It specifies CASRTGQGTTGE. In full, the CDR3 reads CASRTGQGTTGELFF.

This clone was counted many times. The read gets to within 3 residues of the CDR3 end, and the germline J gene fills in the rest. This chain links TRBV7-6 with TRBJ2-5, with TRBD1 as a possible D gene (6 bases). The CDR3 is 17 amino acids. The germline gives CDR1 SGHVS, CDR2 FNYEAQ. With 1 base removed from V and 4 bases from J, the gap between germline ends came to 19 bases. The CDR3 loop reads CASSLDFSVGRGETQYF. Incomplete CDR3 DNA: TGTGCCAGCAGCTTAGATTTCTCGGTCGGCAGGGGAGAGACC. Using reference TRBV7-6 and TRBJ2-5 for the parts outside the CDR3, the full variable domain is GAGVSQSPRYKVTKRGQDVALRCDPISGHVSLYWYRQALGQGPEFLTYFNYEAQQDKSGLPNDRFSAERPEGSISTLTIQRTEQRDSAMYRCASSLDFSVGRGETQYFGPGTRLLVL.

This clone was found many times. Read data end 3 residues before the CDR3 end; the end is taken from the germline J gene. The V call is TRBV30, the J call TRBJ1-2, with TRBD1 as a possible D gene (5 bases). The CDR3 totals 13 residues. V lost 0 bases to trimming and J lost 5 bases, with 10 bases between them. In germline, CDR1 is GTSNPN, CDR2 SVGIG (reference sequence). CDR3 bases read: TGTGCCTGGAGTGTTGGCGGGACTTATGGC. As protein: CAWSVGGTYG. From start to end, the CDR3 is CAWSVGGTYGYTF.

There are many counts of this clone. Here the CDR3 reads CASSSQTGGEQYF. Partial CDR3 DNA: TGTGCCAGCAGCAGCCAAACAGGGGGCGAG. The chain recombines TRBV11-2 with TRBJ2-7; 8 bases map to TRBD1. The read comes to an end 3 residues before the CDR3 does, leaving the germline J gene to fill in the end. With 5 bases clipped from V and 6 bases from J, the junction kept 6 bases outside the gene matches. The CDR3 contains 13 residues. The germline gives CDR1 SGHAT, CDR2 FQNNGV. The full variable domain, in which reference TRBV11-2 and TRBJ2-7 provide the parts outside the CDR3, is EAGVAQSPRYKIIEKRQSVAFWCNPISGHATLYWYQQILGQGPKLLIQFQNNGVVDDSQLPKDRFSAERLKGVDSTLKIQPAKLEDSAVYLCASSSQTGGEQYFGPGTRLTVT.

The sample holds many counts of this clone. The read terminates 3 residues before the CDR3 end, so the remaining end is supplied by the germline J gene. This sample also contains other DNA sequences that code for the same CDR3. V usage is TRBV30 and J usage is TRBJ1-3; D is unclear. This CDR3 comprises 13 residues. Trimming stripped 5 bases from V and 0 bases from J, with 8 bases between. Germline loops: CDR1 GTSNPN, CDR2 SVGIG (reference sequence). CDR3 sequence reads: CAWSGLSGNTIYF. The DNA read from the CDR3 is TGTGCCTGGTCCGGACTCTCTGGAAACACC. The full variable domain, rest sourced from reference TRBV30 and TRBJ1-3, is SQTIHQWPATLVQPVGSPLSLECTVEGTSNPNLYWYRQAAGRGLQLLFYSVGIGQISSEVPQNLSASRPQDRQFILSSKKLLLSDSGFYLCAWSGLSGNTIYFGEGSWLTVV.

This clone was observed at least ten times. Read coverage stops 3 residues before the CDR3 terminus; the germline J gene supplies the remainder. The chain uses TRBV19 and TRBJ1-5; TRBD1 aligns across 7 bases. Germline CDR1 reads LNHDA; CDR2 reads SQIVND (reference sequence). The V segment lost 5 bases and the J segment 3 bases; nucleotides outside the gene matches: 10. This CDR3 is built from 16 residues. CDR3 in amino acids: CASSYQGGTANQPQHF. CDR3 DNA (partial): TGTGCCAGTAGTTATCAGGGGGGTACGGCCAATCAGCCC.

There are many counts of this clone. The CDR3 is cut off 3 residues early in the read; its end comes from the germline J gene. This chain uses TRBV7-6 with TRBJ2-2; TRBD2 might be the D (5 bases). Germline CDR1 reads SGHVS; CDR2 reads FNYEAQ. V dropped 2 bases and J dropped 2 bases, with 6 bases sitting between them. The CDR3 loop spans 14 amino acids. This chain's CDR3 is CASSLSGNTGELFF. CDR3 DNA, as far as it was read: TGTGCCAGCAGCTTAAGCGGAAACACCGGGGAG.

In this sample, this clone turned up a few times. From the germline J gene comes the end of the CDR3, since the read stops 3 residues before it. The gene calls are TRBV7-8 and TRBJ2-5; maybe TRBD1 (5 bases). The CDR3 totals 17 residues. The V gene's germline CDR1 is SGHVS and CDR2 FQNEAQ. V lost 2 bases and J lost 5, with 21 bases in between. CDR3 DNA, as far as it was read: TGTGCCAGCAGCTTAAGGCCTCTAAGGGGCGGCGAGGAGACC. Translation: CASSLRPLRGGEET. The complete CDR3 reads CASSLRPLRGGEETQYF. Filled out from reference TRBV7-8 and TRBJ2-5, the complete variable domain reads GAGVSQSPRYKVAKRGQDVALRCDPISGHVSLFWYQQALGQGPEFLTYFQNEAQLDKSGLPSDRFFAERPEGSVSTLKIQRTQQEDSAVYLCASSLRPLRGGEETQYFGPGTRLLVL.

This clone occurred many times. The read comes to an end 3 residues before the CDR3 does, leaving the germline J gene to fill in the end. This chain links TRBV2 with TRBJ1-5; D is ambiguous. Trimming removed 7 bases from V and 4 bases from J, with 8 bases in between. CDR1 and CDR2 (germline): SNHLY, FYNNEI. CDR3 length: 12 amino acids. This CDR3 reads CASNRVNQPQHF. The sequenced CDR3 bases are TGTGCCAGCAATAGAGTTAATCAGCCC.

This clone appeared a few times. Being one base from a much bigger clone, this may be a read error. The read falls 3 residues short of the CDR3 end, and the missing part is taken from the germline J gene. Different DNA sequences within this sample yield the same CDR3. J is TRBJ2-3 and V is TRBV7-3, with 8 bases aligning to TRBD2. Germline V gene data show CDR1 as SGHTA and CDR2 as FQGTGA. This CDR3 has 15 amino acids. This CDR3 reads CASSPTSASTDTQYF. Partial CDR3 DNA: TGCGCCAGCAGCCCGACTAGCGCGAGCACAGATACG.

Concerning this clone: The read is 3 residues too short to cover the CDR3 end, so that end is filled in from the germline J gene. The J gene is TRBJ1-2, the V gene TRBV6-2 or TRBV6-3, with D uncertain. Germline V CDR1 and CDR2: MNHEY, SVGEGT. The CDR3 runs to 12 residues. CDR3 region: CASSFIAGGYTF. The DNA read from the CDR3 is TGTGCCAGCAGTTTCATAGCGGGAGGC.

This clone was found many times. The CDR3 end falls 3 residues outside the read, so it is completed with the germline J gene. The rearrangement uses TRBV29-1 and TRBJ1-2; D possibly corresponds to TRBD1 (5 bases). Germline V gene sequence: CDR1 SQVTM, CDR2 ANQGSEA. The CDR3 loop spans 13 amino acids. Trimming took off 7 bases at V and 4 bases at J, with 16 bases between the two ends. The CDR3 loop is CSAFRGGIYGYTF. The sequenced part of the CDR3 DNA is TGCAGCGCCTTTAGGGGTGGTATCTATGGC.

With respect to this clone: The CDR3 goes on 3 residues after the read ends, and that part is filled in from the germline J gene. V and J are TRBV7-3 and TRBJ1-2; D possibly corresponds to TRBD1 (6 bases). Germline CDR1 is SGHTA and CDR2 is FQGTGA. The CDR3 totals 15 residues. CDR3 bases read: TGTGCCAGCAGCTTAAGGGGGCTCGGCACAGATACC. Translating it yields CASSLRGLGTDT. The entire CDR3 reads CASSLRGLGTDTYTF. Based on the CDR3 plus reference TRBV7-3 and TRBJ1-2, the full variable domain is GAGVSQTPSNKVTEKGKYVELRCDPISGHTALYWYRQSLGQGPEFLIYFQGTGAADDSGLPNDRFFAVRPEGSVSTLKIQRTERGDSAVYLCASSLRGLGTDTYTFGSGTRLTVV.

This clone was seen many times. The CDR3 extends 3 residues past the end of the read, so its final part is completed from the germline J gene. The rearrangement uses TRBV7-3 and TRBJ2-4; 9 bases are a match to TRBD1. This CDR3 has 15 residues. Germline loops: CDR1 SGHTA, CDR2 FQGTGA. CDR3 protein: CASSPSPGTGFGQYF. The covered CDR3 bases are TGTGCCAGCAGCCCAAGTCCCGGGACAGGGTTTGGT.

This clone was counted ten times or more. The read stops 3 residues short of the end of the CDR3; the missing end is completed from the germline J gene. The genes are TRBV2 and TRBJ2-1, with D possibly TRBD1 on 6 matching bases. V was trimmed by 7 bases and J by 3 bases, leaving 13 bases between them. The CDR3 totals 14 residues. CDR1 SNHLY and CDR2 FYNNEI come from the germline V gene. The CDR3 DNA, read in part, is TGTGCCAGCAAATTGACAGGCGACTACAATGAG. The encoded protein is CASKLTGDYNE. The full CDR3 protein is CASKLTGDYNEQFF.

This clone was seen many times. The read terminates 3 residues before the CDR3 end, so the remaining end is supplied by the germline J gene. V usage is TRBV7-8 and J usage is TRBJ2-7; 10 positions agree with TRBD2. V lost 6 bases to trimming and J lost 4 bases; unmatched junction nucleotides: 6. CDR1 and CDR2 from the germline V gene are SGHVS and FQNEAQ. The CDR3 length is 14 residues. This chain's CDR3 is CASRPGLAPYEQYF. CDR3 DNA (partial): TGTGCCAGCAGGCCGGGACTAGCGCCGTACGAG.

Notes on this clone: The observed sequence ends 3 residues before the CDR3 terminus, with the missing tail filled in from the germline J gene. The chain carries TRBV7-9 and TRBJ1-6; TRBD1 matches at 8 bases. The V gene's germline CDR1 is SEHNR and CDR2 FQNEAQ (reference sequence). The CDR3 has 15 residues. V dropped 3 bases and J dropped 9; count of bases not matched to a gene: 7. The DNA read from the CDR3 is TGTGCCAGCAGCTTTTCAGGGGGCCAGGGTTCACCC. This sequence encodes CASSFSGGQGSP. The entire CDR3 reads CASSFSGGQGSPLHF.

This clone was counted ten times or more. The read finishes 3 residues shy of the CDR3 end, and the germline J gene is used to complete it. V is TRBV19 and J is TRBJ1-5, with 8 bases identical to TRBD1. Losses at the gene ends were 11 bases for V and 4 bases for J; bases not matched to a gene: 22. The CDR3 covers 18 residues. CDR1 is LNHDA and CDR2 is SQIVND in the germline V gene (reference sequence). The CDR3 loop reads CAVGSGLLQGAWNQPQHF. Incomplete CDR3 DNA: TGTGCCGTCGGAAGCGGTCTACTCCAGGGGGCATGGAATCAGCCC.